The 20 T cell receptor beta chains given below trace back to one sample, sequenced in a study of cytomegalovirus exposure and HLA in healthy donors. In the PCR, 60 Vbeta and 13 Jbeta primers were used. The table came from immunoSEQ multiplex PCR; TCRdb's copy has only in-frame clones and leaves some out. The sample has approximately 190,000 clones; about 12% are singletons. Sequenced sample: PBMCs. All receptors derive from a man in his fifties or sixties in good health and CMV-seropositive.

This clone was counted only a few times. This chain joins TRBV6-5 and TRBJ2-7, with 7 bases lining up with TRBD2. From germline, CDR1 is MNHEY and CDR2 SVGAGI. The trim removed 6 bases at V and 5 bases at J, leaving 7 bases unmatched. The CDR3 has 13 amino acids. The CDR3 region has the DNA TGTGCCAGCAGCTCACTGGGAGGGCACGAGCAGTACGTC. As protein: CASSSLGGHEQYV.

This clone was observed a few times. The CDR3 region is CASSVGSSGQGLYGYTF. The CDR3 DNA sequence: TGTGCCAGCAGCGTGGGATCTTCGGGACAGGGCCTCTATGGCTACACCTTC. V gene TRBV13 combines with J gene TRBJ1-2; 9 nucleotides align to TRBD1. This CDR3 has 17 residues. Trimming took 5 bases from V and 4 from J; bases not matched to a gene: 14. Germline assignment: CDR1 PRHDT and CDR2 FYEKMQ (reference sequence).

The chain combines TRBV12-5 with TRBJ1-2; a possible D gene is TRBD1 (6 bases). CDR3 length: 13 residues. The germline gives CDR1 LGHNT, CDR2 FRNRAP. Trimming shortened V by 2 bases and J by 2 bases, and 6 bases separated the two germline ends. DNA of the CDR3: TGTGCTAGTGGTTTGACAGGGAACTATGGCTACACCTTC. Translation: CASGLTGNYGYTF.

This sequence joins TRBV15 and TRBJ1-4, with TRBD1 identical over 9 bases. Per germline, CDR1 LNHNV and CDR2 YYDKDF (reference sequence). The CDR3 extends over 15 amino acids. V dropped 2 bases and J dropped 5; count of bases not matched to a gene: 3. The CDR3 sequence is CATSRMTGGNEKLFF. The CDR3 DNA reads TGTGCCACCAGCAGAATGACAGGGGGGAATGAAAAACTGTTTTTT.

The sample holds a few counts of this clone. The chain has TRBV5-4 and TRBJ1-2; D is perhaps TRBD1 (6 bases). Looked up from germline, CDR1 is SGHNT and CDR2 is YYREEE (reference sequence). Trimming pared 5 bases from V and 10 bases from J, leaving 12 bases between. This CDR3 spans 11 amino acids. The CDR3 coding sequence is TGTGCCAGCAGGAGGGACATCAACTACACCTTC. Residues: CASRRDINYTF. The variable domain in full, completed from reference TRBV5-4 and TRBJ1-2, reads ETGVTQSPTHLIKTRGQQVTLRCSSQSGHNTVSWYQQALGQGPQFIFQYYREEENGRGNFPPRFSGLQFPNYSSELNVNALELDDSALYLCASRRDINYTFGSGTRLTVV.

This clone occurred a few times. This chain links TRBV19 with TRBJ2-7, with 7 bases aligning to TRBD1. There are 15 residues in the CDR3. The V and J ends lost 4 bases and 2 bases, in that order; junction bases with no gene match: 8. CDR1 is LNHDA and CDR2 is SQIVND in the germline V gene (reference sequence). CDR3 region: CASSSLRDRPYEQYF. DNA of the CDR3: TGTGCCAGTAGTAGCCTCCGGGACAGACCCTACGAGCAGTACTTC.

The chain carries TRBV25-1 and TRBJ2-1; 9 nucleotides line up with TRBD1. The CDR3 covers 17 residues. The ends lost 2 bases at V and 3 bases at J; junction bases unmatched: 8. Germline-derived CDR1 and CDR2 are MGHDK and SYGVNS. For the CDR3, the DNA is TGTGCCAGCAGTGAACGGGCCGACAGGGGGTTCTACAATGAGCAGTTCTTC. This translates into CASSERADRGFYNEQFF.

This clone was observed a few times. The rearrangement joins TRBV11-2 to TRBJ1-1; D unclear. The V and J ends lost 5 bases and 0 bases respectively, with 7 bases between them. CDR1 and CDR2 (germline): SGHAT, FQNNGV. The CDR3 covers 13 residues. CDR3 coding DNA: TGTGCCAGCAGCGTTACTTTGAACACTGAAGCTTTCTTT. As protein: CASSVTLNTEAFF.

The CDR3 region is CASSIGTLDPPGYTF. Here the CDR3 DNA reads TGTGCCAGTAGTATCGGGACACTTGATCCACCTGGCTACACCTTC. This sequence joins TRBV19 and TRBJ1-2; possible D gene TRBD1, 6 bases. V lost 3 bases and J lost 7, with 18 bases in between. This CDR3 has 15 amino acids. Germline V CDR1 and CDR2: LNHDA, SQIVND (reference sequence).

The chain carries TRBV28 and TRBJ1-5; D is unresolved. The CDR3 is 16 amino acids. The germline V gene encodes CDR1 MDHEN and CDR2 SYDVKM. V gave up 5 bases and J gave up 1 base, with 15 bases separating them. CDR3 sequence (DNA): TGTGCCAGCAGTCCGGACTCCTTGATAAGCAATCAGCCCCAGCATTTT. Residues: CASSPDSLISNQPQHF. Full variable domain (rest looked up from reference TRBV28 and TRBJ1-5): DVKVTQSSRYLVKRTGEKVFLECVQDMDHENMFWYRQDPGLGLRLIYFSYDVKMKEKGDIPEGYSVSREKKERFSLILESASTNQTSMYLCASSPDSLISNQPQHFGDGTRLSIL.

This clone was seen a few times. V and J are TRBV7-8 and TRBJ1-6; 9 nucleotides match TRBD1. The germline CDR1 and CDR2 sequences are SGHVS and FQNEAQ. The length of the CDR3 is 17 residues. The V and J ends lost 2 bases and 10 bases, in that order; junction bases with no gene match: 12. The CDR3 here is CASSLLSPGQGGSPLHF. The CDR3 DNA sequence: TGTGCCAGCAGCTTACTCTCGCCGGGACAGGGTGGATCACCCCTCCACTTT.

This sequence joins TRBV7-9 and TRBJ1-2; 7 nucleotides line up with TRBD1. Trimming at V came to 1 base and at J to 1 base, leaving 9 bases not matched to a gene. The CDR3 contains 17 residues. Germline CDR1 is SEHNR and CDR2 is FQNEAQ (reference sequence). This CDR3 reads CASSLDGTVRYNYGYTF. The CDR3 nucleotides are TGTGCCAGCAGCTTAGATGGGACAGTCCGATATAACTATGGCTACACCTTC.

This clone appeared a few times. CDR3 bases: TGTGCCAGCAGCCCGAGGGGGATAGGTGGCTACACCTTC. The encoded protein is CASSPRGIGGYTF. The rearrangement joins TRBV7-2 to TRBJ1-2; weak D call: TRBD1 (6 bases). V was shortened by 5 bases and J by 7 bases, with 14 bases between the two germline ends. Per germline, CDR1 SGHTA and CDR2 FQGNSA. This CDR3 has 13 amino acids. Using reference TRBV7-2 and TRBJ1-2 for the parts outside the CDR3, the full variable domain is GAGVSQSPSNKVTEKGKDVELRCDPISGHTALYWYRQSLGQGLEFLIYFQGNSAPDKSGLPSDRFSAERTGGSVSTLTIQRTQQEDSAVYLCASSPRGIGGYTFGSGTRLTVV.

This sequence joins TRBV9 and TRBJ1-4; the D gene is possibly TRBD1 (5 bases). V lost 1 base to trimming and J lost 7 bases, with 17 bases between them. The CDR3 is made up of 16 amino acids. Germline values: CDR1 SGDLS, CDR2 YYNGEE. The CDR3 DNA reads as TGTGCCAGCAGCGTATCTCAGGGTCGGAACGGTGAAAAACTGTTTTTT. It is translated as CASSVSQGRNGEKLFF.

The chain couples TRBV9 to TRBJ1-5, with 7 bases identical to TRBD1. The germline V gene has CDR1 SGDLS and CDR2 YYNGEE. The V gene end was trimmed by 5 bases and the J gene end by 3 bases; junction bases not matched to a gene: 8. The CDR3 totals 15 residues. The CDR3 reads CASSPGTVPNQPQHF. CDR3 nucleotide sequence: TGTGCCAGCAGTCCCGGGACAGTCCCCAATCAGCCCCAGCATTTT.

This clone was counted a few times. The rearrangement links TRBV20-1 to TRBJ1-3; D is unresolved. Trimming took 6 bases from V and 9 from J, leaving 12 bases between them. Germline V CDR1 and CDR2: DFQATT, SNEGSKA (reference sequence). This CDR3 has 11 residues. This chain's CDR3 is CSAPSEGTIYF. The CDR3 nucleotides are TGCAGTGCCCCCTCTGAGGGCACCATATATTTT.

On this clone itself: At the DNA level, this CDR3 is encoded by other sequences in the same sample as well. This sequence joins TRBV4-3 and TRBJ2-3; D gene unclear. CDR3 length: 14 amino acids. Deletions cut 0 bases from V and 1 base from J, with 5 bases between. From germline, CDR1 is LGHNA and CDR2 YSLEER. The DNA of the CDR3 is TGCGCCAGCAGCCAAGATCGGGGCACAGATACGCAGTATTTT. Encoded protein: CASSQDRGTDTQYF.

This clone has a handful of counts. This rearrangement joins TRBV11-2 to TRBJ2-5, with D tentatively TRBD2 (6 bases). The CDR3 totals 15 residues. V lost 4 bases and J 0 bases, leaving 12 bases between the germline ends. CDR1 is SGHAT and CDR2 is FQNNGV in the germline V gene. CDR3 DNA: TGTGCCAGCAGCTCACTCGCGGGGAACCAAGAGACCCAGTACTTC. This gives the protein CASSSLAGNQETQYF.

The chain uses TRBV5-6 and TRBJ1-1; tentative D call: TRBD1 (5 bases). The CDR3 is 15 residues long. Germline V lookup: CDR1 SGHDT, CDR2 YYEEEE. V lost 4 bases to trimming and J lost 5 bases, with 18 bases between them. The DNA of the CDR3 is TGTGCCAGCAGCCGTGAGCGTTGGGGGAGGACTGAAGCTTTCTTT. This sequence encodes CASSRERWGRTEAFF.

Only a few counts were recorded for this clone. The V gene is TRBV28, the J gene TRBJ1-6; D may be TRBD1 (6 bases). Trimming pared 5 bases from V and 9 bases from J, leaving 17 bases between. This CDR3 is built from 15 residues. The germline CDR1 and CDR2 sequences are MDHEN and SYDVKM. In DNA form, the CDR3 reads TGTGCCAGCAGTCCAGGGACAAGAGGTGCTTCACCCCTCCACTTT. Encoded protein: CASSPGTRGASPLHF.